The 3 T cell receptor beta chains below all came from one sample that was sequenced in a study of blood T cell repertoires in COVID-19. This table comes from immunoSEQ multiplex PCR, and its TCRdb copy is limited to in-frame clones, with some not included. The sample records over 110,000 clones, approximately 88% being singletons. The sequencing input was peripheral blood. These receptors all stem from a human donor in a cohort sampled during active COVID-19.

The V and J genes are TRBV4-1 and TRBJ1-1; a weak D match, TRBD1 (5 bases). From germline, CDR1 is MGHRA and CDR2 YSYEKL. The CDR3 extends over 14 amino acids. The ends were cut back, 1 base at V and 4 bases at J, with 10 bases in the middle. The DNA for the CDR3 is TGCGCCAGCAGCCAAGTGGGGGGTGCCACTGAAGCTTTCTTT. Translated: CASSQVGGATEAFF.

The V and J genes are TRBV5-1 and TRBJ2-2; TRBD2 agrees at 8 bases. The CDR3 has 15 amino acids. Germline values: CDR1 SGHRS, CDR2 YFSETQ. V was pared by 6 bases and J by 7 bases, with 11 bases of the junction left unmatched. The CDR3 loop reads CASIAFGGAGGELFF. As DNA, the CDR3 is TGCGCCAGCATCGCTTTCGGGGGGGCCGGCGGGGAGCTGTTTTTT. Full variable domain (remainder filled in from reference TRBV5-1 and TRBJ2-2): KAGVTQTPRYLIKTRGQQVTLSCSPISGHRSVSWYQQTPGQGLQFLFEYFSETQRNKGNFPGRFSGRQFSNSRSEMNVSTLELGDSALYLCASIAFGGAGGELFFGEGSRLTVL.

The chain employs TRBV6-2 or TRBV6-3 and TRBJ1-5, with D hard to call. CDR1 MNHEY and CDR2 SVGEGT come from the germline V gene. V lost 4 bases, J lost 2 bases, and 9 bases lay in between. This CDR3 comprises 14 residues. In DNA form, the CDR3 reads TGTGCCAGCAGTTCGGACTGGGGCAATCAGCCCCAGCATTTT. Translating gives CASSSDWGNQPQHF.